This TCR beta chain comes out of a study of blood T cell repertoires in COVID-19 (dated by TCRdb to the early 2020s). At the level of the whole study: Samples covering the acute and convalescent phases of COVID-19 were provided by collaborators in the United States, Italy and Spain. The material from the prospective study consisted of cDNA or gDNA derived from T cells, B-cell-depleted T cells, or PBMCs. The dataset comprised deeply sampled blood TCRbeta repertoires from subjects exposed to, actively infected with, or recovered from COVID-19. A freely available public database, intended as a resource for researchers studying the immune response to SARS-CoV-2, is where the repertoires were released. Samples came from the ongoing ImmuneRACE study (first 160 participants) plus 1,254 subjects from 6 global collaborators. Nearly every sample came with metadata listing a de-identified subject ID, COVID-19 status, age in years and sex. HLA class I and class II types, where available, came from metadata supplied by the sample provider rather than from assay-based typing. The full study reports these points: How much clinical and demographic metadata was included differed by source and by participant, and the metadata was provided uncurated.

Trimming costs V 2 bases and J 4 bases, and their ends lie 15 bases apart. Per the germline V gene, SGDLS is the CDR1 and YYNGEE is the CDR2. The CDR3 contains 15 residues, cysteine and phenylalanine counted. Only the CDR3 region is kept as DNA, spanning 45 bases read in frame from base 1. TCRbeta CDR3 regions were amplified from genomic DNA using the immunoSEQ Assay, a bias-controlled multiplex PCR. In the authors' own workflow: The number of nucleated cells in each sample was estimated from the amplification of reference gene primers within the assay. To quantify the absolute abundance of each unique TCRbeta CDR3 rearrangement, sequence reads were collapsed and filtered. For each sample, productive Simpson clonality was calculated as the square root of Simpson's diversity index over productive rearrangements. TCRdb's version of the immuneACCESS table is confined to in-frame rearrangements and falls short of the full clone set. An unresolved V gene accounts for under half of the shortfall where checked; the remainder is of unknown origin. V, J and clone size derive from that table, while D and trimming were established from the DNA sequence. The sample records 130,000 or so clones, almost 90% of which are singletons. The ten most abundant clones make up 1.5% to 1.9% of the sample.

As concerns this clone: Its cognate antigen has yet to be identified. The record has no base qualities; no much larger clone is one base away.

Each collaborating institution followed its own protocols to collect whole blood in K2EDTA tubes. For TCRbeta analysis, collaborator samples were shipped as frozen whole blood, as isolated PBMCs, or as DNA extracted from either sample type. Specimen: peripheral blood. The chain joins TRBV9 to TRBJ2-5; D gene: possibly TRBD2, on 7 matching bases. This TCR derives from a woman aged 55 to 70 with acute or convalescent COVID-19. The sequenced DNA is TGTGCCAGCAGCGTCTCCCGGGGGGCGAGAGAGACCCAGTACTTC. Protein translation: CASSVSRGARETQYF.